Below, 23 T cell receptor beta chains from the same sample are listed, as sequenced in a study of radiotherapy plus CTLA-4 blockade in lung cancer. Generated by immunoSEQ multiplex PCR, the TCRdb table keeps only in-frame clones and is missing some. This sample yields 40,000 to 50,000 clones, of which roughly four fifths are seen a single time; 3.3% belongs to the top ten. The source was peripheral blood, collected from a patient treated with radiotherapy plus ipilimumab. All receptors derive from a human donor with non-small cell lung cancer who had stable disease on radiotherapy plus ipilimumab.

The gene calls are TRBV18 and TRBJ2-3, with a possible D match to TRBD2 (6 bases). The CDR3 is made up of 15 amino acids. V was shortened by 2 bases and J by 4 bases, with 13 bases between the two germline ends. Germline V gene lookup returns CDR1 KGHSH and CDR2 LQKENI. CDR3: CASSPSAGRADTQYF. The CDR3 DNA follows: TGTGCCAGCTCACCAAGCGCGGGAAGGGCAGATACGCAGTATTTT.

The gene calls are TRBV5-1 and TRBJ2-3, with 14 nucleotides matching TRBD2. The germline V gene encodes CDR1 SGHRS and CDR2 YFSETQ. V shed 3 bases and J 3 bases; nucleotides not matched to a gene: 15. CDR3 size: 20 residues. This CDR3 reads CASSSGGTSGSWFLTDTQYF. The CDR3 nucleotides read TGCGCCAGCAGCTCCGGAGGGACTAGCGGGAGTTGGTTTTTGACAGATACGCAGTATTTT.

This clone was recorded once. For the CDR3, the DNA is TGCAGCGTTGAAGTGAGCAGGCAAGAGACCCAGTACTTC. Protein: CSVEVSRQETQYF. The J gene is TRBJ2-5, the V gene TRBV29-1; D unclear. This CDR3 has 13 residues. V was trimmed by 1 base and J by 2 bases, leaving 8 bases between them. CDR1 and CDR2 from the germline V gene are SQVTM and ANQGSEA.

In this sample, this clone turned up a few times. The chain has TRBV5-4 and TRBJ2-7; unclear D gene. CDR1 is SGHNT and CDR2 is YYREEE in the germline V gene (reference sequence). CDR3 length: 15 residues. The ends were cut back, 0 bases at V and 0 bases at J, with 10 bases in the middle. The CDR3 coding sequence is TGTGCCAGCAGCTTGGGGCAGCGAAGCTCCTACGAGCAGTACTTC. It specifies CASSLGQRSSYEQYF. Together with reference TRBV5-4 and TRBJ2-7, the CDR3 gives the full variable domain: ETGVTQSPTHLIKTRGQQVTLRCSSQSGHNTVSWYQQALGQGPQFIFQYYREEENGRGNFPPRFSGLQFPNYSSELNVNALELDDSALYLCASSLGQRSSYEQYFGPGTRLTVT.

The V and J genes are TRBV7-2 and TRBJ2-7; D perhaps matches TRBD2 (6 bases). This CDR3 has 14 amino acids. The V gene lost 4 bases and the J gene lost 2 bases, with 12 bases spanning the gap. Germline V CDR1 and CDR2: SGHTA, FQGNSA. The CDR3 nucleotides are TGTGCCAGCAGCTCGGGACTGACTCCCTACGAGCAGTACTTC. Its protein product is CASSSGLTPYEQYF. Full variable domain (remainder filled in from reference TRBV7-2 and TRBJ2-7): GAGVSQSPSNKVTEKGKDVELRCDPISGHTALYWYRQSLGQGLEFLIYFQGNSAPDKSGLPSDRFSAERTGGSVSTLTIQRTQQEDSAVYLCASSSGLTPYEQYFGPGTRLTVT.

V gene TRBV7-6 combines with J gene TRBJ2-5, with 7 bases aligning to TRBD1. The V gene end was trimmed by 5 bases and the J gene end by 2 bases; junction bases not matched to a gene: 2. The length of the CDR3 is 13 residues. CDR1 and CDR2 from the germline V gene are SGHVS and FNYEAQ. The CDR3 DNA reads TGTGCCAGCAGCCCGGGACAGCAAGAGACCCAGTACTTC. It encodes CASSPGQQETQYF.

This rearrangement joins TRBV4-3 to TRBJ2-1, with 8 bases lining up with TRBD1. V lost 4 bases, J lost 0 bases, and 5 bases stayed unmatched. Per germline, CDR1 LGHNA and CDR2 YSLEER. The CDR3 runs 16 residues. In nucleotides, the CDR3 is TGCGCCAGCAGCCCCGAAACAGGGGGCTCCTACAATGAGCAGTTCTTC. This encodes CASSPETGGSYNEQFF.

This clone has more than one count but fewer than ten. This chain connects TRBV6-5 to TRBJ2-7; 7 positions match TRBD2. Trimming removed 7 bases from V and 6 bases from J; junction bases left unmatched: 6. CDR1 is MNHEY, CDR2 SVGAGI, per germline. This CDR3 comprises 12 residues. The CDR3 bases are TGTGCCAGCACTTTGACTAGCTCCGAGCAGTACTTC. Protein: CASTLTSSEQYF.

The CDR3 coding sequence is TGTGCCAGTAGTACCTTACAGGGGTTTCAGCCCCAGCATTTT. This codes for CASSTLQGFQPQHF. This chain joins TRBV19 and TRBJ1-5; TRBD1 matches 7 bases. The germline gives CDR1 LNHDA, CDR2 SQIVND (reference sequence). The CDR3 totals 14 residues. The ends lost 4 bases at V and 6 bases at J; junction bases unmatched: 6.

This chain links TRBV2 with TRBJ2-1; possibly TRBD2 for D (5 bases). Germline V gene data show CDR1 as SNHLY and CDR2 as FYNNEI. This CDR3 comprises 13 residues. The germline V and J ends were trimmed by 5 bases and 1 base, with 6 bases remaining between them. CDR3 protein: CASSRLSYNEQFF. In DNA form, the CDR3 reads TGTGCCAGCAGTCGACTATCCTACAATGAGCAGTTCTTC.

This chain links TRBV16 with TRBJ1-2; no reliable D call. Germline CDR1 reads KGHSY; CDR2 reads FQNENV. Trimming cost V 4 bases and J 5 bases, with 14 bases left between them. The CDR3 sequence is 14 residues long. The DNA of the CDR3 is TGTGCCAGCAGCCCTGATGCGGGTTCTTATGGCTACACCTTC. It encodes CASSPDAGSYGYTF.

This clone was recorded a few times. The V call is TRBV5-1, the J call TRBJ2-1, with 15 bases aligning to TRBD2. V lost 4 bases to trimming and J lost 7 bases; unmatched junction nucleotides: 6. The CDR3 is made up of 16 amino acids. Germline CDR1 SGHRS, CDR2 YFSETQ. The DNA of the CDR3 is TGCGCCAGCAGCCCAGCCGGGACTAGCGGGAGGAATGAGCAGTTCTTC. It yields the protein CASSPAGTSGRNEQFF.

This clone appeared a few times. The CDR3 nucleotides read TGTGCCAGCAGCGTAGCCACTTCCTACGAGCAGTACTTC. This gives the protein CASSVATSYEQYF. The rearrangement joins TRBV9 to TRBJ2-7; the D is unclear. Germline CDR1 and CDR2: SGDLS and YYNGEE. V was clipped by 0 bases and J by 1 base, with 5 bases between them. The CDR3 covers 13 residues.

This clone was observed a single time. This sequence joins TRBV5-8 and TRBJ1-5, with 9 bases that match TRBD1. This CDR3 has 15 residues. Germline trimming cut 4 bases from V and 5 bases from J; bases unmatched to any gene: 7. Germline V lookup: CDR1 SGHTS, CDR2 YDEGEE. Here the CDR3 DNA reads TGTGCCAGCAGCCTCGACAGGGGGTTCTATCAGCCCCAGCATTTT. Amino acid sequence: CASSLDRGFYQPQHF. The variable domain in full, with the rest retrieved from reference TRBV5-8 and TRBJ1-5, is EAGVTQSPTHLIKTRGQQATLRCSPISGHTSVYWYQQALGLGLQFLLWYDEGEERNRGNFPPRFSGRQFPNYSSELNVNALELEDSALYLCASSLDRGFYQPQHFGDGTRLSIL.

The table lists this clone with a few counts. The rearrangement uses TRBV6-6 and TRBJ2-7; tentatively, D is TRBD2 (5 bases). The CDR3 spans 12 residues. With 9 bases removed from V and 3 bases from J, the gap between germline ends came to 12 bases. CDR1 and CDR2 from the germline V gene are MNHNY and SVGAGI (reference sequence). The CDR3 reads CASWGENYEQYF. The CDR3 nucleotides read TGTGCCAGTTGGGGAGAAAACTACGAGCAGTACTTC.

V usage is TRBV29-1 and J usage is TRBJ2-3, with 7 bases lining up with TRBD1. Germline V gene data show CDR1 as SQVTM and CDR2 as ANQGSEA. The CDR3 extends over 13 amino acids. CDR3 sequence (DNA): TGCGCGCCAACAGGGGAATTGGCAGATACGCAGTATTTT. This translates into CAPTGELADTQYF.

The CDR3 loop reads CASSLARGQETQYF. CDR3 coding DNA: TGTGCCAGCAGCTTAGCCAGGGGACAAGAGACCCAGTACTTC. This chain joins TRBV13 and TRBJ2-5; D may be TRBD1 (6 bases). This CDR3 is 14 amino acids long. V was trimmed by 1 base and J by 2 bases, leaving 8 bases between them. Germline lookup yields CDR1 PRHDT and CDR2 FYEKMQ (reference sequence).

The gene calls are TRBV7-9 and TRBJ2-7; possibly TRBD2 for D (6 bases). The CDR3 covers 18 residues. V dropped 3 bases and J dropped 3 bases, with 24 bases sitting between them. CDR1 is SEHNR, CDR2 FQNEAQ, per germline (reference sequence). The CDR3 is CASSFFGSQLAANYEQYF. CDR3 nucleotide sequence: TGTGCCAGCAGCTTTTTTGGTTCCCAACTAGCAGCCAACTACGAGCAGTACTTC.

The CDR3 sequence is CASSLGAKETQYF. CDR3 DNA: TGTGCCAGCAGCTTGGGGGCGAAAGAGACCCAGTACTTC. V gene TRBV7-3 combines with J gene TRBJ2-5; weak D call: TRBD1 (6 bases). The CDR3 loop spans 13 amino acids. The V and J ends lost 3 bases and 3 bases respectively, with 8 bases between them. Germline V gene lookup returns CDR1 SGHTA and CDR2 FQGTGA.

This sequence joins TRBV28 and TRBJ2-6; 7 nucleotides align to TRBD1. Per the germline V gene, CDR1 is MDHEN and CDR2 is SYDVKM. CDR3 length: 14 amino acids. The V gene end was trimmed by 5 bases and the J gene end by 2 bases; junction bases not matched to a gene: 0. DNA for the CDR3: TGTGCCAGCAGTGGGACAGCTGGGGCCAACGTCCTGACTTTC. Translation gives CASSGTAGANVLTF.

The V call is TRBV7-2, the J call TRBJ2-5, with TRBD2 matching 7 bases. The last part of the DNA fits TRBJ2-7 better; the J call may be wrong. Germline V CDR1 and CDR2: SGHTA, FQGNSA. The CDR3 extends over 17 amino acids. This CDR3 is CASSREGTGGSAYEQYF. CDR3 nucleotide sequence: TGTGCCAGCAGCCGCGAAGGGACGGGAGGCTCAGCCTACGAGCAGTACTTC.

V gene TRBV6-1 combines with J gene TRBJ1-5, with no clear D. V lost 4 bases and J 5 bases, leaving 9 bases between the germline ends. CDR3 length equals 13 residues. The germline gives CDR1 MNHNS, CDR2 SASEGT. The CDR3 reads CASSAATDQPQHF. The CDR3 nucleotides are TGTGCCAGCAGTGCCGCCACTGATCAGCCCCAGCATTTT.

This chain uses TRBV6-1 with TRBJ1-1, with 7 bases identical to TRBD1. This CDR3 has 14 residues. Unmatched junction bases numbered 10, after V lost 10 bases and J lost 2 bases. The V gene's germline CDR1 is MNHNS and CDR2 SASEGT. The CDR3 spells CATFDRAQNTEAFF. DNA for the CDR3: TGTGCCACCTTTGACAGGGCCCAAAACACTGAAGCTTTCTTT.